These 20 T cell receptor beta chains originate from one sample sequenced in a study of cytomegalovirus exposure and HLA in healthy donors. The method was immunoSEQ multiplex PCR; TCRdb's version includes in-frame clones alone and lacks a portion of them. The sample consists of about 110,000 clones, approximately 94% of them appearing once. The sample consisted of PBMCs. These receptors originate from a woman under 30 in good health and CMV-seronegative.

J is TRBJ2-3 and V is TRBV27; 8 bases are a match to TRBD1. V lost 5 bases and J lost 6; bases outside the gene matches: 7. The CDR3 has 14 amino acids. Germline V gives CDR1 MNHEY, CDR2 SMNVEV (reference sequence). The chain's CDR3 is CASSLWTGRDTQYF. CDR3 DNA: TGTGCCAGCAGTCTCTGGACAGGGCGGGATACGCAGTATTTT.

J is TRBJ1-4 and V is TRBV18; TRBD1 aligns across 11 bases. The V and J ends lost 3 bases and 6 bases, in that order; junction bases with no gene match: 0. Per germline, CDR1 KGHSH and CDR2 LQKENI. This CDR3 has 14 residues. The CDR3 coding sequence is TGTGCCAGCTCACCGGACAGGGGGCATGAAAAACTGTTTTTT. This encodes CASSPDRGHEKLFF.

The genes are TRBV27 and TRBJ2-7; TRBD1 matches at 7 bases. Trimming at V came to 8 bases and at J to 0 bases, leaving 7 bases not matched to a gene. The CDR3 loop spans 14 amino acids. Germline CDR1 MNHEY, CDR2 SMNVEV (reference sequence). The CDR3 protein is CASAPGTASYEQYF. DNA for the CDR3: TGTGCCAGCGCCCCCGGGACAGCCTCCTACGAGCAGTACTTC.

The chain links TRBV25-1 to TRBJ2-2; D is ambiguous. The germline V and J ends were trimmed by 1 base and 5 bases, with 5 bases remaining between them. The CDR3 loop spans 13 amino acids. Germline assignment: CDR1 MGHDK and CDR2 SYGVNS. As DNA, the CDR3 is TGTGCCAGCAGTGAATCCGGGACCGGGGAGCTGTTTTTT. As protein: CASSESGTGELFF.

The CDR3 sequence is CASRKTSAGEKLFF. The DNA for the CDR3 is TGTGCCAGCAGGAAGACATCCGCCGGTGAAAAACTGTTTTTT. V is TRBV6-1 and J is TRBJ1-4; no firm D call. V was pared by 6 bases and J by 7 bases, with 15 bases between. This CDR3 comprises 14 residues. Looked up from germline, CDR1 is MNHNS and CDR2 is SASEGT.

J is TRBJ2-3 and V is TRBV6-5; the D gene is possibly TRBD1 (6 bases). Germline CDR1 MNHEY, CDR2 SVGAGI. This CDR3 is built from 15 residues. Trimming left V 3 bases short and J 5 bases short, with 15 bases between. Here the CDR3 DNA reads TGTGCCAGCAGTTATCGACCGGGCAGGGGAGATACGCAGTATTTT. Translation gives CASSYRPGRGDTQYF.

The CDR3 DNA reads as TGCAGCGTTGAATATAGGGGGACAGGGGGTTCCTACGAGCAGTACTTC. Translation gives CSVEYRGTGGSYEQYF. The chain joins TRBV29-1 to TRBJ2-7; the match to TRBD1 covers 11 bases. The J segment lost 1 base and the V segment lost 2 bases, leaving 7 bases of the junction unmatched. Germline V gives CDR1 SQVTM, CDR2 ANQGSEA. The CDR3 extends over 16 amino acids.

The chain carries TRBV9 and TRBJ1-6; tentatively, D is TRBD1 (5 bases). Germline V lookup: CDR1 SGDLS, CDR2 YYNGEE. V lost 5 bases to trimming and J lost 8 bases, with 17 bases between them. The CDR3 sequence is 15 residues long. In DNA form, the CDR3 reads TGTGCCAGCAGTCGCGGGGCAGGGAGAGATTCACCCCTCCACTTT. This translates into CASSRGAGRDSPLHF.

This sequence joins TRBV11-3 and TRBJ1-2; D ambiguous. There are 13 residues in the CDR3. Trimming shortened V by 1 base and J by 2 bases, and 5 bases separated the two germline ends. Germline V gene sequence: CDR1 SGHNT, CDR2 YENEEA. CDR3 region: CASSLAGNYGYTF. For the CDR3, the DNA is TGTGCCAGCAGCTTAGCCGGGAACTATGGCTACACCTTC.

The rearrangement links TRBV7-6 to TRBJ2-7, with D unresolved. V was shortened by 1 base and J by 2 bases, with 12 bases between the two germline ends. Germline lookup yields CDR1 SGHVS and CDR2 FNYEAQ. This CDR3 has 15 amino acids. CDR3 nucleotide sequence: TGTGCCAGCAGCTTAGGCGGTGCAGCAGCCTACGAGCAGTACTTC. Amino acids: CASSLGGAAAYEQYF.

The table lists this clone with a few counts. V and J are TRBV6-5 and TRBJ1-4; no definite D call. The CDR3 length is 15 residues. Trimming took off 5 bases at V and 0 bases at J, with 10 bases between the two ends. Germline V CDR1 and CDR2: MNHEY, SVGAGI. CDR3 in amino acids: CASSPDGATNEKLFF. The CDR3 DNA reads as TGTGCCAGCAGTCCGGACGGGGCAACTAATGAAAAACTGTTTTTT.

CDR3 sequence reads: CASSQTRGIGGELFF. DNA for the CDR3: TGTGCCAGCAGCCAAACACGGGGGATCGGCGGGGAGCTGTTTTTT. The chain links TRBV11-2 to TRBJ2-2, with D possibly being TRBD2 (6 bases). V dropped 5 bases and J dropped 7 bases, with 17 bases sitting between them. Germline assignment: CDR1 SGHAT and CDR2 FQNNGV. The CDR3 spans 15 residues.

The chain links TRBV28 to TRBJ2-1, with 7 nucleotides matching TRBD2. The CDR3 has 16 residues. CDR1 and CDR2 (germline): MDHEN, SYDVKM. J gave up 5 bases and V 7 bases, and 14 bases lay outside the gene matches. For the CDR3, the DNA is TGTGCCAGCACCCCTCTTCGGCGGGGGATCAACAATGAGCAGTTCTTC. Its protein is CASTPLRRGINNEQFF.

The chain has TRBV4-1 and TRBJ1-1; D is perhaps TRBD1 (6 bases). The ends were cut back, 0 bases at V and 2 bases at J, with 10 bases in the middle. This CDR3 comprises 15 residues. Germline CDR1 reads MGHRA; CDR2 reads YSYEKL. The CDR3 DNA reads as TGCGCCAGCAGCCAAGATCAGGGGATTAACACTGAAGCTTTCTTT. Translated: CASSQDQGINTEAFF.

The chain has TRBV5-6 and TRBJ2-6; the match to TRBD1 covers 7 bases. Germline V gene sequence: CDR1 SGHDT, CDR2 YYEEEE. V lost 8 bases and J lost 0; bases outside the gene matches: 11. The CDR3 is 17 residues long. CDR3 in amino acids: CASQKDRMYSGANVLTF. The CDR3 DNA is TGTGCCAGTCAAAAGGACAGGATGTACTCTGGGGCCAACGTCCTGACTTTC.

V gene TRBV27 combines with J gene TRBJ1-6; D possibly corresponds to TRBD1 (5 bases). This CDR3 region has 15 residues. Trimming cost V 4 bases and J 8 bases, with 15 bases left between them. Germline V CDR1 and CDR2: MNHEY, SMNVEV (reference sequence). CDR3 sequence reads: CASSSKQGLDSPLHF. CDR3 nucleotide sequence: TGTGCCAGCAGTTCGAAGCAGGGTTTAGATTCACCCCTCCACTTT.

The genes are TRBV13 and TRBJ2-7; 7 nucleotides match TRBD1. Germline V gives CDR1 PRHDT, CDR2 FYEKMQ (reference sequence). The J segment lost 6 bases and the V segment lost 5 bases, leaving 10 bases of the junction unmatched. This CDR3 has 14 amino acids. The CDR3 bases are TGTGCCAGCAGCCCCCGACGACAGGGTGTCGAGCAGTACTTC. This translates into CASSPRRQGVEQYF.

CDR3 sequence (DNA): TGTGCCAGCAGCTCAGGGGGCTTCGGCTATGGCTACACCTTC. Translating it yields CASSSGGFGYGYTF. The chain carries TRBV5-4 and TRBJ1-2, with 8 bases identical to TRBD1. This CDR3 comprises 14 residues. The trim removed 3 bases at V and 4 bases at J, leaving 5 bases unmatched. Per the germline V gene, CDR1 is SGHNT and CDR2 is YYREEE (reference sequence).

The CDR3 loop is CATSRDYGAGTSYNEQFF. CDR3 bases: TGTGCCACCAGCAGAGATTATGGTGCGGGGACCTCCTACAATGAGCAGTTCTTC. The chain has TRBV15 and TRBJ2-1; possible D gene TRBD2, 6 bases. V lost 0 bases, J lost 0 bases, and 15 bases lay in between. The CDR3 has 18 amino acids. Germline V gene sequence: CDR1 LNHNV, CDR2 YYDKDF (reference sequence). Full variable domain (rest looked up from reference TRBV15 and TRBJ2-1): DAMVIQNPRYQVTQFGKPVTLSCSQTLNHNVMYWYQQKSSQAPKLLFHYYDKDFNNEADTPDNFQSRRPNTSFCFLDIRSPGLGDTAMYLCATSRDYGAGTSYNEQFFGPGTRLTVL.

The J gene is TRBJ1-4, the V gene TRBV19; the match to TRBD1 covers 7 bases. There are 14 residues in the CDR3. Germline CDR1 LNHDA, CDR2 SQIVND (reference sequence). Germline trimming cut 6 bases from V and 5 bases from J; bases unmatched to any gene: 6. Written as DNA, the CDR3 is TGTGCCAGTAGAACGGGACAGTTAAATGAAAAACTGTTTTTT. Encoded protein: CASRTGQLNEKLFF.